This is a list of T cell receptor beta chains from one sample in a study of blood T cell repertoires in COVID-19. Assay used: immunoSEQ multiplex PCR; TCRdb lists only in-frame clones, some missing. The table records 50,000 to 70,000 clones, about 76% of them present only once. Sequenced: peripheral blood. These receptor sequences come from a man in his fifties with active or convalescent COVID-19. The CDR3 runs from the conserved cysteine through the conserved F or W. A D gene is named only where the DNA matches it firmly. Rows may omit the clone size; those that give it use once, few, many or a size class.

TRBJ2-1 | few | NA | TRBV19 | TGTGCCAGTAGGAGTCTGGGGGCCAATGAGCAGTTCTTC | CASRSLGANEQFF
TRBJ2-1 | NA | NA | TRBV2 | TGTGCCAGGGGAGGCCCTGCTCGGGATAATGAGCAGTTCTTC | CARGGPARDNEQFF
TRBJ1-1 | NA | NA | TRBV19 | TGTGCCAGTAGTATAGTAGGGCAGGGAATTATGGCGGAAGCTTTCTTT | CASSIVGQGIMAEAFF
TRBJ2-7 | once | TRBD1 | TRBV5-8 | TGTGCCAGCAGCCTCGACGGGACAGTACAGCAGTACTTC | CASSLDGTVQQYF
TRBJ1-3 | NA | TRBD1 | TRBV5-1 | TGCGCCAGCAGCCAAGGGACAGCCGGAAACACCATATATTTT | CASSQGTAGNTIYF
TRBJ2-2 | few | NA | TRBV5-1 | TGCGCCAGCAGCTTGGATTTCTCCACCGGGGAGCTGTTTTTT | CASSLDFSTGELFF
TRBJ1-2 | NA | TRBD1 | TRBV11-2 | TGTGCCAGCAGTCCTTTAGGGGGGACAGGGACCTCTAACTATGGCTACACCTTC | CASSPLGGTGTSNYGYTF
TRBJ2-3 | NA | NA | TRBV10-1 | TGCGCCAGCAGTGCACTAGCAAGAGATACGCAGTATTTT | CASSALARDTQYF
TRBJ2-7 | NA | NA | TRBV12-5 | TGTGCTAGTGGTTCGCTGAGGGAGGAGCAGTACTTC | CASGSLREEQYF
TRBJ2-1 | once | NA | TRBV11-3 | TGTGCCAGCAGCTTACAGGGGACCTACAATGAGCAGTTCTTC | CASSLQGTYNEQFF
TRBJ1-2 | NA | NA | TRBV9 | TGTGCCAGCAGCGTAGGCCGCGGCAGGGTGAATGGCTACACCTTC | CASSVGRGRVNGYTF
TRBJ1-4 | NA | TRBD1 | TRBV5-1 | TGCGCCAGCAGCTTGGGCTATTCGTCAGGACAGGGTAATGAAAAACTGTTTTTT | CASSLGYSSGQGNEKLFF
TRBJ1-4 | few | NA | TRBV14 | TGTGCCAGCAGCCAGCGGGCGGATAATGAAAAACTGTTTTTT | CASSQRADNEKLFF
TRBJ2-3 | NA | NA | TRBV19 | TGTGCCAGTAGTATCGGAGGGTTTAGCACAGATACGCAGTATTTT | CASSIGGFSTDTQYF
TRBJ2-1 | NA | NA | TRBV7-2 | TGTGCCAGCAGCTTAGCGGGGGGGTTCTTC | CASSLAGGFF
TRBJ2-1 | NA | TRBD2 | TRBV15 | TGTGCCACCAGCAGGGAACTAGCGGGGGGGATAGATGAGCAGTTCTTC | CATSRELAGGIDEQFF
TRBJ2-7 | NA | NA | TRBV11-3 | TGTGCCAGCAGCGGGAGAAACCACGAGCAGTACTTC | CASSGRNHEQYF
TRBJ1-2 | NA | NA | TRBV25-1 | TGTGCCAGCAGGGCGACTCCTAACTATGGCTACACCTTC | CASRATPNYGYTF
TRBJ2-7 | NA | TRBD1 | TRBV6-6 | TGTGCCAGCAGTTACGAGGACAGGAATACGAGGCAGTACTTC | CASSYEDRNTRQYF
TRBJ1-2 | NA | NA | TRBV6-5 | TGTGCCAGCAGTTACTCGAGACGTCGGGGGACCTATGGCTACACCTTC | CASSYSRRRGTYGYTF
TRBJ2-1 | NA | TRBD2 | TRBV28 | TGTGCCATCCGATCCCGGCTAGCGGGGGGTAATGAGCAGTTCTTC | CAIRSRLAGGNEQFF
TRBJ1-1 | NA | TRBD1 | TRBV7-9 | TGTGCCAGCACCACGGGACAGGGGCGAACTGAAGCTTTCTTT | CASTTGQGRTEAFF
TRBJ1-4 | NA | NA | TRBV11-2 | TGTGCCAGCACCCGAACCCGGGAAAAACTGTTTTTT | CASTRTREKLFF
TRBJ1-1 | NA | NA | TRBV13 | TGTGCCGGCACGAAACAGGGCGGTGGCACTGAAGCTTTCTTT | CAGTKQGGGTEAFF
TRBJ2-3 | NA | TRBD2 | TRBV7-8 | TGTGCCAGCAGCTTAGTAGCGGGGCGTAGCACAGATACGCAGTATTTT | CASSLVAGRSTDTQYF
TRBJ1-2 | NA | NA | TRBV23-1 | TGCGCCAGCAGACTTGACAGCTATGGTGGCTACACCTTC | CASRLDSYGGYTF
TRBJ2-7 | NA | TRBD2 | TRBV5-1 | TGCGCCAGCAGCTTAGGGCTAGCGGGGCCCGCCTCCTACGAGCAGTACTTC | CASSLGLAGPASYEQYF
TRBJ1-6 | NA | TRBD1 | TRBV11-2 | TGTGCCAGCAGCCCGGGACAGGGTAATTCACCCCTCCACTTT | CASSPGQGNSPLHF
TRBJ2-1 | NA | NA | TRBV5-4 | TGTGCCAGCAGCTTTGTTAGGTCCGGGTCCTACAATGAGCAGTTCTTC | CASSFVRSGSYNEQFF
TRBJ1-1 | once | TRBD1 | TRBV18 | TGTGCCAGCAAGACAGGGGTGCGCACTGAAGCTTTCTTT | CASKTGVRTEAFF
TRBJ1-5 | NA | NA | TRBV15 | TGTGCCACCAGCAGAGACCGTTTTGTCCAGCATTTT | CATSRDRFVQHF
TRBJ1-2 | few | NA | TRBV5-1 | TGCGCCAGCAGCTCCCCAGGGTGGGATGGCTACACCTTC | CASSSPGWDGYTF
TRBJ1-4 | NA | NA | TRBV2 | TGTGCCGGGGGACAATTTGAAAAACTGTTTTTT | CAGGQFEKLFF
TRBJ1-5 | NA | NA | TRBV6-1 | TGTGCCAGCAGTGAAGGGAGGGCTCAGCCCCAGCATTTT | CASSEGRAQPQHF
TRBJ1-5 | few | NA | TRBV2 | TGTGCCAGCAGTCCCTCAAACAGGAATCAGCCCCAGCATTTT | CASSPSNRNQPQHF
TRBJ2-7 | NA | NA | TRBV4-1 | TGCGCCAGCAGCCAAGGAACGGAGGGGGCATACGAGCAGTACTTC | CASSQGTEGAYEQYF
TRBJ1-2 | NA | TRBD1 | TRBV7-3 | TGTGCCAGCAGCCTAACAGGGGGTTATGGCTACACCTTC | CASSLTGGYGYTF
TRBJ2-7 | NA | TRBD1 | TRBV11-2 | TGTGCCAGCAGCTTAGATGGACAGGCCTTCGGGGAGCAGTACTTC | CASSLDGQAFGEQYF
TRBJ2-7 | medium-sized | TRBD1 | TRBV27 | TGTGCCAGCAGTAAGGGACAGGCCTACGAGCAGTACTTC | CASSKGQAYEQYF